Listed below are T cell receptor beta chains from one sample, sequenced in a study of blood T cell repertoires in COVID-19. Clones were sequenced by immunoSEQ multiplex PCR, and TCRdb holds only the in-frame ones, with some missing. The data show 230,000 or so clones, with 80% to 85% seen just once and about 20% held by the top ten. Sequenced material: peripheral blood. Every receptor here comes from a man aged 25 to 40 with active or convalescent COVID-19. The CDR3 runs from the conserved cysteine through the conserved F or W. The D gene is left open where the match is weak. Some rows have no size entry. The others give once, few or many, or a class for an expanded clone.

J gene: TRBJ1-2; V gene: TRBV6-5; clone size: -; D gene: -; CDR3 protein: CASRLLRGSFYGYTF; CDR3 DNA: TGTGCCAGCAGACTACTACGGGGTAGTTTTTATGGCTACACCTTC
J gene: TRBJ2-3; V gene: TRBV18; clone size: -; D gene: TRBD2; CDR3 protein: CASSRTGLAGDTQYF; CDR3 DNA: TGTGCCAGCTCACGAACCGGACTAGCGGGGGATACGCAGTATTTT
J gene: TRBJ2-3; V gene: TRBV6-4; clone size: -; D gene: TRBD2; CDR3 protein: CASSERGGTDTQYF; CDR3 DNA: TGTGCCAGCAGTGAGCGGGGGGGCACAGATACGCAGTATTTT
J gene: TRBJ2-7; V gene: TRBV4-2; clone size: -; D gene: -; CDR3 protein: CASSQEPGSGYEQYF; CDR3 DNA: TGTGCCAGCAGCCAAGAACCTGGTAGCGGCTACGAGCAGTACTTC
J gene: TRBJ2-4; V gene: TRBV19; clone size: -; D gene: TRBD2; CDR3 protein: CASSIALLASAKNIQYF; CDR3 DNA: TGTGCCAGTAGTATCGCCCTACTAGCGTCGGCCAAAAACATTCAGTACTTC
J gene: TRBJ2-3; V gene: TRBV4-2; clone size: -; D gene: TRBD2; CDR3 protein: CASSQDSVSAGGNHTQYF; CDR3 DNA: TGTGCCAGCAGCCAAGATTCGGTGTCAGCGGGGGGAAATCATACGCAGTATTTT
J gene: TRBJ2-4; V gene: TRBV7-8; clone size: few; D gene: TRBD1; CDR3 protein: CASSSTPGTGVGKNIQYF; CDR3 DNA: TGTGCCAGCAGCTCAACACCCGGGACAGGGGTAGGCAAAAACATTCAGTACTTC
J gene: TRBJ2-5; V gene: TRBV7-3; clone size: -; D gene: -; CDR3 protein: CARGGEQETQYF; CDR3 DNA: TGTGCCAGAGGTGGGGAGCAAGAGACCCAGTACTTC
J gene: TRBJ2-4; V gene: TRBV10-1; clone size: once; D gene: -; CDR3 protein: CASRFSDLPLAKNIQYF; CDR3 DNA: TGCGCCAGCAGATTTAGCGACCTTCCGTTAGCCAAAAACATTCAGTACTTC
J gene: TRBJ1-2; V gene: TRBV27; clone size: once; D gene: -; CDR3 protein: CASSQSPTGYGYTF; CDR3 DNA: TGTGCCAGCAGTCAAAGCCCAACGGGCTATGGCTACACCTTC
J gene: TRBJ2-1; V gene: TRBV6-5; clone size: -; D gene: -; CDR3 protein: CASSYAASQFF; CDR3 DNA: TGTGCCAGCAGTTACGCCGCCAGTCAGTTCTTC
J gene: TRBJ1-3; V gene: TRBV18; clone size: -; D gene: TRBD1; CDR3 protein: CASSRKDRLSSGNTIYF; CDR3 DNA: TGTGCCAGCTCACGAAAGGACAGGCTGTCCTCTGGAAACACCATATATTTT
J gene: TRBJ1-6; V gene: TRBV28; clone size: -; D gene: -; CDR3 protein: CASSYSRRLPYNSPLHF; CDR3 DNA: TGTGCCAGCAGTTACTCCCGGAGACTGCCGTATAATTCACCCCTCCACTTT
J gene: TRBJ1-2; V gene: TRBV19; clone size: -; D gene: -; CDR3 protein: CASSPTGSSYGYTF; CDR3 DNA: TGTGCCAGTAGTCCGACGGGGTCGAGCTATGGCTACACCTTC
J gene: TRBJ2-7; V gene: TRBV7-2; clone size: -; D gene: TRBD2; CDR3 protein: CASSFPSSGGPYEQYF; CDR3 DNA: TGTGCCAGCAGCTTTCCTTCTAGCGGGGGACCCTACGAGCAGTACTTC
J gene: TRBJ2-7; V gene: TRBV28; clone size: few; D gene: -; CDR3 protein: CASSKPTGFYEQYF; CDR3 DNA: TGTGCCAGCAGTAAACCTACAGGGTTCTACGAGCAGTACTTC
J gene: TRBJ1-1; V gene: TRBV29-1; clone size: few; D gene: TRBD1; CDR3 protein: CSVGQGDTEAFF; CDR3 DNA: TGCAGCGTTGGGCAGGGGGACACTGAAGCTTTCTTT
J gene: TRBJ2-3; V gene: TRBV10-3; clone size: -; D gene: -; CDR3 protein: CAISDTGDTQYF; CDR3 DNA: TGTGCCATCAGTGATACAGGGGATACGCAGTATTTT
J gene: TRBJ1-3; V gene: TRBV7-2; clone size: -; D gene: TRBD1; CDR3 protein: CASSPRGGQGGNTIYF; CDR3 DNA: TGTGCCAGCAGCCCCCGGGGGGGACAGGGCGGAAACACCATATATTTT
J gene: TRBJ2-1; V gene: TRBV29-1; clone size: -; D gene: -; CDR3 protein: CSVETRGGPYNEQFF; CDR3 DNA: TGCAGCGTTGAGACGCGGGGAGGCCCTTACAATGAGCAGTTCTTC
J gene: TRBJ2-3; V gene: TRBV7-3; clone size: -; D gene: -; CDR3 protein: CASSPQGGADTQYF; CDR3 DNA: TGTGCCAGCAGCCCCCAGGGTGGGGCAGATACGCAGTATTTT
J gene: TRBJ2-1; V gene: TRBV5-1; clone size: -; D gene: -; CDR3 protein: CASSWGAPSSYNEQFF; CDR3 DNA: TGCGCCAGCAGCTGGGGAGCGCCCAGCTCCTACAATGAGCAGTTCTTC
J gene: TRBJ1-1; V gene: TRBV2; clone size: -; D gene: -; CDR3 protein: CASSTGTKAFF; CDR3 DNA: TGTGCCAGCAGTACCGGGACAAAAGCTTTCTTT
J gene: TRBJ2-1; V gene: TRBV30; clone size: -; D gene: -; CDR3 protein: CAWSPTRSYNEQFF; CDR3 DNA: TGTGCCTGGAGTCCGACTAGGTCCTACAATGAGCAGTTCTTC
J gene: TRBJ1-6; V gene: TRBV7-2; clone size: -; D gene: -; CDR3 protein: CASRRGGSSYNSPLHF; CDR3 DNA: TGTGCCAGCAGGCGGGGGGGGAGCTCCTATAATTCACCCCTCCACTTT
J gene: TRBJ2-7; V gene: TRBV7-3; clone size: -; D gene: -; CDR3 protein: CASSLRDSSLLEQYF; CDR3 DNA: TGTGCCAGCAGCTTACGAGACAGCTCCCTACTAGAGCAGTACTTC
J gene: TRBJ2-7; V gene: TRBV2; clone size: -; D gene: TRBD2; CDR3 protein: CASRGWTRLSYEQYF; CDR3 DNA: TGTGCCAGCAGGGGCTGGACTAGGCTAAGCTACGAGCAGTACTTC
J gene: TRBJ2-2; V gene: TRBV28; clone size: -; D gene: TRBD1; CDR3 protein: CASGENRGSTGELFF; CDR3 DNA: TGTGCCAGCGGGGAAAACAGGGGAAGTACCGGGGAGCTGTTTTTT
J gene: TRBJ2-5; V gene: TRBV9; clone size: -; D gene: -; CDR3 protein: CASSPRGRVQETQYF; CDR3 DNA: TGTGCCAGCAGCCCGAGGGGGAGAGTCCAGGAGACCCAGTACTTC
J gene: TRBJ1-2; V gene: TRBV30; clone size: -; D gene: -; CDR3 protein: CAWKALINYGYTF; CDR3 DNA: TGTGCCTGGAAAGCACTTATTAACTATGGCTACACCTTC
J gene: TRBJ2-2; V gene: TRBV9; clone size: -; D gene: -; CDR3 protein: CASSVDVTGLGELFF; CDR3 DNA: TGTGCCAGCAGCGTAGATGTGACAGGTCTCGGGGAGCTGTTTTTT
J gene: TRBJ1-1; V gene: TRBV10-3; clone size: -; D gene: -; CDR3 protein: CAISDQGGNTEAFF; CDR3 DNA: TGTGCCATCAGTGACCAGGGTGGGAACACTGAAGCTTTCTTT
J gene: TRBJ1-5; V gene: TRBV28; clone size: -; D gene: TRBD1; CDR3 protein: CASDGGTGGFRNQPQHF; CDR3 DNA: TGTGCCAGCGATGGGGGAACAGGGGGTTTTCGCAATCAGCCCCAGCATTTT
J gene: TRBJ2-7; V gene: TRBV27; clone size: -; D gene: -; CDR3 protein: CASSRKSGYEQYF; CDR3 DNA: TGTGCCAGCAGTCGGAAAAGCGGCTACGAGCAGTACTTC
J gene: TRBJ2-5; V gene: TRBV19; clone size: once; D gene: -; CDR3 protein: CASSIGTWETQYF; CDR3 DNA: TGTGCCAGTAGTATCGGGACTTGGGAGACCCAGTACTTC
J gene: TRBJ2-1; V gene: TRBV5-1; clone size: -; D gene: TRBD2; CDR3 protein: CASSYSAGGLAYNEQFF; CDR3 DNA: TGCGCCAGCAGCTACTCAGCGGGAGGGCTCGCCTACAATGAGCAGTTCTTC
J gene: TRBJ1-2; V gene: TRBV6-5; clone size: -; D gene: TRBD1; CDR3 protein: CASSRQGAKGYGYTF; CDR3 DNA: TGTGCCAGCAGTCGACAGGGGGCGAAGGGCTATGGCTACACCTTC
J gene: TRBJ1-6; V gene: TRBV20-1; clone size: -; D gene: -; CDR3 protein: CSASSRQNYNSPLHF; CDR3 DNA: TGCAGTGCTAGTTCCAGACAGAATTATAATTCACCCCTCCACTTT
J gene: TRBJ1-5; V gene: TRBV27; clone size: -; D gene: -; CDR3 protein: CASSLTGQPQHF; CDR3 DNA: TGTGCCAGCAGTTTAACGGGTCAGCCCCAGCATTTT
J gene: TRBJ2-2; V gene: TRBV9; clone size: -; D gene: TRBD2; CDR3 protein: CASSAASGRAPTGELFF; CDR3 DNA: TGTGCCAGCAGCGCTGCTAGCGGGAGGGCACCCACCGGGGAGCTGTTTTTT
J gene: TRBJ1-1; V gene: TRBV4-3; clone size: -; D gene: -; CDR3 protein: CASSQERYRGTEAFF; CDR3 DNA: TGCGCCAGCAGCCAAGAAAGGTACCGGGGGACTGAAGCTTTCTTT